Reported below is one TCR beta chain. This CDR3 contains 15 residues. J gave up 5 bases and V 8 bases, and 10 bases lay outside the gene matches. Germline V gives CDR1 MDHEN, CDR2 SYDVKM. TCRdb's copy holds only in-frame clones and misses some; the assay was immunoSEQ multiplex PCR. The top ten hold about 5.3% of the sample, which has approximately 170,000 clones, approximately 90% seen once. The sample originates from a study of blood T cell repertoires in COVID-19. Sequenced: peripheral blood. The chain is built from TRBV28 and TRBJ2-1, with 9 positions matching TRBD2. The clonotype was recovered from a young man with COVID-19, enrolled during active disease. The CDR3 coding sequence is TGTGCCAGCGTATCCGGGACTAGCCGAAACAATGAGCAGTTCTTC. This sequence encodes CASVSGTSRNNEQFF.